The 14 T cell receptor beta chains below were found in one sample sequenced in a study of cytomegalovirus exposure and HLA in healthy donors (dated by TCRdb to about 2017). Library creation used the immunoSEQ multiplex PCR assay. The multiplex PCR relied on a mix of 60 forward primers for TCR Vbeta segments and 13 reverse primers for TCR Jbeta segments. TCRdb retrieved this table from immuneACCESS and kept in-frame rearrangements only. Not all clones are present; in checked studies, unresolved V genes account for under half, and no reason is known for the remainder. In all, the sample holds under 200,000 clones, and approximately 73% of those were seen once. Clones ranked in the top ten supply approximately 1.3% of the sample. What was sequenced was PBMCs. Every receptor here comes from a man aged 50-60 years in good health and CMV-seronegative.

The sample holds one count of this clone. This chain links TRBV7-6 with TRBJ2-1, with 13 positions matching TRBD2. The V gene end was trimmed by 0 bases and the J gene end by 6 bases; junction bases not matched to a gene: 8. The CDR3 spans 18 residues. The germline V gene has CDR1 SGHVS and CDR2 FNYEAQ. The CDR3 sequence: CASSLATGTSGAVNEQFF. The CDR3 bases are TGTGCCAGCAGCTTAGCGACCGGGACTAGCGGGGCAGTCAATGAGCAGTTCTTC.

The CDR3, as DNA: TGCGCCAGCAGCTTGACTAGCGGGGGCCCCCAAGAGACCCAGTACTTC. Translation: CASSLTSGGPQETQYF. This chain connects TRBV5-1 to TRBJ2-5; 11 bases align to TRBD2. V was clipped by 1 base and J by 1 base; unmatched bases: 3. The CDR3 is 16 residues long. Germline V CDR1 and CDR2: SGHRS, YFSETQ.

This clone was detected only a few times. This chain uses TRBV28 with TRBJ1-3; D is possibly TRBD1 (6 bases). Germline loops: CDR1 MDHEN, CDR2 SYDVKM. The CDR3 has 14 residues. Between the trimmed V and J ends, which lost 2 bases and 8 bases, there was a span of 13 bases. The CDR3 DNA reads TGTGCCAGCAGTTTAGGGGGGGCCCTCGACACCATATATTTT. Translation: CASSLGGALDTIYF.

This clone turned up a few times. The rearrangement links TRBV5-1 to TRBJ2-1, with TRBD1 matching 9 bases. Trimming at V came to 6 bases and at J to 0 bases, leaving 4 bases not matched to a gene. This CDR3 comprises 15 residues. The germline V gene has CDR1 SGHRS and CDR2 YFSETQ. CDR3 amino acids: CASTTTGGSYNEQFF. The DNA for the CDR3 is TGCGCCAGCACAACGACAGGGGGCTCCTACAATGAGCAGTTCTTC.

The CDR3 region is CASGGLAGGDTQYF. CDR3 nucleotides: TGTGCCAGCGGCGGACTAGCGGGGGGAGATACGCAGTATTTT. The chain carries TRBV2 and TRBJ2-3; TRBD2 matches 14 bases. The CDR3 loop spans 14 amino acids. Looked up from germline, CDR1 is SNHLY and CDR2 is FYNNEI. Losses at the gene ends were 8 bases for V and 5 bases for J; bases not matched to a gene: 3.

The J gene is TRBJ2-2, the V gene TRBV4-2, with 9 bases matching TRBD2. Germline loops: CDR1 LGHNA, CDR2 YNFKEQ. Trimming removed 2 bases from V and 0 bases from J; junction bases left unmatched: 4. This CDR3 contains 17 residues. CDR3: CASSQRSGGTNTGELFF. The CDR3 nucleotides read TGTGCCAGCAGCCAAAGAAGCGGGGGGACGAACACCGGGGAGCTGTTTTTT.

The rearrangement links TRBV28 to TRBJ2-7; 7 bases are a match to TRBD1. V lost 2 bases to trimming and J lost 10 bases; unmatched junction nucleotides: 11. The CDR3 is 14 amino acids. Germline V gene lookup returns CDR1 MDHEN and CDR2 SYDVKM. CDR3 DNA sequence: TGTGCCAGCAGTTTAATCAACAGGGGATACCTACAGTACTTC. It codes for CASSLINRGYLQYF.

The chain has TRBV27 and TRBJ1-3, with D perhaps TRBD1 (6 bases). The CDR3 length is 16 residues. V gave up 6 bases and J gave up 0 bases, with 15 bases separating them. Germline CDR1 is MNHEY and CDR2 is SMNVEV (reference sequence). The CDR3 DNA follows: TGTGCCAGCAGGCTCACCGGACAGTCCTCTGGAAACACCATATATTTT. Translated: CASRLTGQSSGNTIYF.

This clone occurred a few times. The genes are TRBV2 and TRBJ2-3; 8 bases map to TRBD1. J lost 3 bases, V lost 3 bases, and 5 bases had no gene match. The CDR3 has 15 residues. Germline V gene lookup returns CDR1 SNHLY and CDR2 FYNNEI. In DNA form, the CDR3 reads TGTGCCAGCAGTGATCAGGGGGCTAGGACAGATACGCAGTATTTT. Amino acid sequence: CASSDQGARTDTQYF. The complete variable domain, with remaining parts taken from reference TRBV2 and TRBJ2-3, reads EPEVTQTPSHQVTQMGQEVILRCVPISNHLYFYWYRQILGQKVEFLVSFYNNEISEKSEIFDDQFSVERPDGSNFTLKIRSTKLEDSAMYFCASSDQGARTDTQYFGPGTRLTVL.

The chain employs TRBV6-5 and TRBJ1-3; the D gene is possibly TRBD1 (6 bases). This CDR3 has 16 amino acids. Trimming shortened V by 2 bases and J by 0 bases, and 11 bases separated the two germline ends. Germline-derived CDR1 and CDR2 are MNHEY and SVGAGI. The CDR3 sequence: CASSYGQSRSGNTIYF. As DNA, the CDR3 is TGTGCCAGCAGTTACGGACAGTCTCGCTCTGGAAACACCATATATTTT.

The J gene is TRBJ1-4, the V gene TRBV5-5, with TRBD1 matching 8 bases. Losses at the gene ends were 0 bases for V and 4 bases for J; bases not matched to a gene: 5. CDR3 length: 16 residues. CDR1 and CDR2 (germline): SGHKS, YYEKEE (reference sequence). CDR3 DNA: TGTGCCAGCAGCTTGGGGGACAGGTCGATTAATGAAAAACTGTTTTTT. Its translation is CASSLGDRSINEKLFF.

This sequence joins TRBV6-1 and TRBJ2-1, with 8 bases aligning to TRBD1. The germline V gene encodes CDR1 MNHNS and CDR2 SASEGT. The CDR3 contains 13 residues. After removal of 6 bases from V and 5 bases from J, the junction contained 3 bases not matched to a gene. CDR3: CASRGQENNEQFF. The CDR3 nucleotides read TGTGCCAGCAGGGGACAGGAAAACAATGAGCAGTTCTTC.

The chain combines TRBV28 with TRBJ1-3; D might be TRBD1 (6 bases). The germline V gene encodes CDR1 MDHEN and CDR2 SYDVKM. Trimming removed 5 bases from V and 2 bases from J, with 13 bases in between. This CDR3 has 15 residues. The CDR3 sequence: CASSLQGTTGNTIYF. CDR3 coding DNA: TGTGCCAGCAGTCTACAGGGAACAACTGGAAACACCATATATTTT. Combining the CDR3 with reference TRBV28 and TRBJ1-3 gives the whole variable domain DVKVTQSSRYLVKRTGEKVFLECVQDMDHENMFWYRQDPGLGLRLIYFSYDVKMKEKGDIPEGYSVSREKKERFSLILESASTNQTSMYLCASSLQGTTGNTIYFGEGSWLTVV.

The V gene is TRBV29-1, the J gene TRBJ2-4; TRBD1 aligns across 7 bases. Germline V gene data show CDR1 as SQVTM and CDR2 as ANQGSEA. V lost 7 bases to trimming and J lost 8 bases; unmatched junction nucleotides: 8. The CDR3 spans 12 residues. The CDR3 protein is CSGTQGKDIQYF. The CDR3 DNA reads TGCAGCGGGACACAGGGGAAGGACATTCAGTACTTC.